These 25 T cell receptor beta chains came from one sample sequenced in a study of T cell responses to AZD1222 COVID-19 vaccine. Sequencing was performed with immunoSEQ multiplex PCR; in TCRdb, only in-frame clones are kept and a portion is missing. The table shows roughly 150,000 clones, with roughly 90% occurring only once. This sample comprised peripheral blood, obtained 28 days after the second AZD1222 dose. The receptors here all came from an adult who received the AZD1222 COVID-19 vaccine.

The chain combines TRBV15 with TRBJ1-2, with 8 bases aligning to TRBD1. Germline CDR1 and CDR2: LNHNV and YYDKDF (reference sequence). CDR3 length equals 13 residues. Trimming removed 3 bases from V and 6 bases from J; junction bases left unmatched: 3. The CDR3 here is CATSRPGGDGYTF. The CDR3 DNA is TGTGCCACCAGCAGGCCAGGGGGCGATGGCTACACCTTC.

The chain links TRBV27 to TRBJ1-6, with a weak D call TRBD1 (6 bases). V lost 6 bases and J lost 6, with 15 bases in between. Germline V gene lookup returns CDR1 MNHEY and CDR2 SMNVEV (reference sequence). The CDR3 is made up of 15 amino acids. CDR3 DNA sequence: TGTGCCAGCAGCACGCAGGGGTTGGGTAATTCACCCCTCCACTTT. It is translated as CASSTQGLGNSPLHF.

The rearrangement uses TRBV19 and TRBJ1-2; D unresolved. Per germline, CDR1 LNHDA and CDR2 SQIVND (reference sequence). Trimming stripped 10 bases from V and 2 bases from J, with 14 bases between. The CDR3 loop spans 13 amino acids. CDR3 bases: TGTGCCACCACTCATCAGGTCAACTATGGCTACACCTTC. Residues: CATTHQVNYGYTF. Variable domain in full (rest from reference TRBV19 and TRBJ1-2): DGGITQSPKYLFRKEGQNVTLSCEQNLNHDAMYWYRQDPGQGLRLIYYSQIVNDFQKGDIAEGYSVSREKKESFPLTVTSAQKNPTAFYLCATTHQVNYGYTFGSGTRLTVV.

The chain recombines TRBV19 with TRBJ1-5; weak D call: TRBD1 (5 bases). Trimming pared 5 bases from V and 6 bases from J, leaving 17 bases between. The CDR3 length is 15 residues. Germline V gene lookup returns CDR1 LNHDA and CDR2 SQIVND (reference sequence). Written as DNA, the CDR3 is TGTGCCAGTAGTTTCGGGGGAGGCTTGGGTCAGCCCCAGCATTTT. Its translation is CASSFGGGLGQPQHF.

The gene calls are TRBV11-2 and TRBJ2-1; maybe TRBD2 (6 bases). The CDR3 has 13 residues. In germline, CDR1 is SGHAT, CDR2 FQNNGV. Between the trimmed V and J ends, which lost 5 bases and 9 bases, there was a span of 14 bases. DNA of the CDR3: TGTGCCAGCAGCCTGGGCGGGAATTTTGAGCAGTTCTTC. Protein: CASSLGGNFEQFF.

The chain recombines TRBV19 with TRBJ1-2; D uncertain. The germline V gene has CDR1 LNHDA and CDR2 SQIVND (reference sequence). V was clipped by 7 bases and J by 8 bases, with 17 bases between them. The length of the CDR3 is 13 residues. CDR3 sequence reads: CASTRDGPGGYTF. The CDR3 nucleotides read TGTGCCAGTACCAGAGACGGACCTGGGGGCTACACCTTC.

V usage is TRBV6-5 and J usage is TRBJ1-5, with a possible D match to TRBD1 (6 bases). V lost 6 bases, J lost 0 bases, and 9 bases lay in between. The CDR3 extends over 14 amino acids. Germline V gene lookup returns CDR1 MNHEY and CDR2 SVGAGI. CDR3: CASREGGSNQPQHF. In DNA, the CDR3 is TGTGCCAGCAGGGAGGGGGGTAGCAATCAGCCCCAGCATTTT.

The V call is TRBV5-6, the J call TRBJ2-5; possible D gene TRBD1, 5 bases. The germline gives CDR1 SGHDT, CDR2 YYEEEE. This CDR3 region has 15 residues. The V end lost 3 bases, the J end lost 4 bases, and 16 bases lay between the germline ends. The CDR3 DNA follows: TGTGCCAGCAGCTCCCAAGGGGCTTGGGGAGAGACCCAGTACTTC. It specifies CASSSQGAWGETQYF.

The gene calls are TRBV7-2 and TRBJ1-2; 10 bases fit TRBD1. This CDR3 has 15 residues. With 3 bases clipped from V and 3 bases from J, the junction kept 4 bases outside the gene matches. Germline-derived CDR1 and CDR2 are SGHTA and FQGNSA. The CDR3 DNA reads TGTGCCAGCAGCTTTACCGGGACAGGGGACTATGGCTACACCTTC. This sequence encodes CASSFTGTGDYGYTF. Together with reference TRBV7-2 and TRBJ1-2, the CDR3 gives the full variable domain: GAGVSQSPSNKVTEKGKDVELRCDPISGHTALYWYRQSLGQGLEFLIYFQGNSAPDKSGLPSDRFSAERTGGSVSTLTIQRTQQEDSAVYLCASSFTGTGDYGYTFGSGTRLTVV.

V usage is TRBV5-1 and J usage is TRBJ2-1, with no clear D. The V gene lost 7 bases and the J gene lost 0 bases, with 14 bases spanning the gap. The CDR3 covers 15 residues. From germline, CDR1 is SGHRS and CDR2 YFSETQ. CDR3 nucleotide sequence: TGCGCCAGCTTCCATTCACCGAGCTCCTACAATGAGCAGTTCTTC. Residues: CASFHSPSSYNEQFF.

J is TRBJ1-3 and V is TRBV28; 7 nucleotides agree with TRBD1. V shed 10 bases and J 4 bases; nucleotides not matched to a gene: 13. CDR3 length: 15 amino acids. Per the germline V gene, CDR1 is MDHEN and CDR2 is SYDVKM. Here the CDR3 reads CAIYQKGAKGNTIYF. The CDR3 bases are TGTGCCATCTACCAAAAGGGGGCGAAAGGAAACACCATATATTTT.

This clone was found once. The chain recombines TRBV11-1 with TRBJ2-1; the match to TRBD2 covers 10 bases. V dropped 6 bases and J dropped 7; count of bases not matched to a gene: 12. Germline V gene data show CDR1 as SGHAT and CDR2 as FQDESV (reference sequence). The CDR3 is 16 residues long. CDR3 sequence (DNA): TGTGCCAGCAGGCCGGCCCTAGCGGGAGTAGGGAATGAGCAGTTCTTC. This translates into CASRPALAGVGNEQFF.

The chain joins TRBV10-3 to TRBJ1-5, with D possibly TRBD1 on 5 matching bases. Germline loops: CDR1 ENHRY, CDR2 SYGVKD. The CDR3 contains 13 residues. The CDR3 protein is CATNGGDNQPQHF. CDR3 coding DNA: TGTGCGACAAACGGGGGGGACAATCAGCCCCAGCATTTT.

This clone came up once. V is TRBV5-8 and J is TRBJ1-6; TRBD1 aligns across 7 bases. The CDR3 is 15 amino acids. The germline gives CDR1 SGHTS, CDR2 YDEGEE. The junction had 9 bases not matched to a gene; V was cut back by 3 bases and J by 9 bases. This CDR3 is CASSSLGGRGSPLHF. The CDR3 nucleotides read TGTGCCAGCAGCTCCCTAGGGGGCCGGGGTTCACCCCTCCACTTT.

This chain links TRBV28 with TRBJ1-4; D might be TRBD1 (5 bases). Trimming stripped 2 bases from V and 8 bases from J, with 12 bases between. Per the germline V gene, CDR1 is MDHEN and CDR2 is SYDVKM. This CDR3 is 14 amino acids long. CDR3 protein: CASSLGHFREKLFF. DNA of the CDR3: TGTGCCAGCAGTTTAGGACACTTTAGGGAAAAACTGTTTTTT.

The V call is TRBV28, the J call TRBJ1-5; 9 positions match TRBD1. V gave up 5 bases and J gave up 0 bases; unmatched junction bases: 5. The V gene's germline CDR1 is MDHEN and CDR2 SYDVKM. The CDR3 spans 16 residues. In nucleotides, the CDR3 is TGTGCCAGCAGTCCCCGGACAGGGGTTAGCAATCAGCCCCAGCATTTT. Protein: CASSPRTGVSNQPQHF.

The J gene is TRBJ2-7, the V gene TRBV5-6; 8 bases map to TRBD2. The CDR3 loop spans 15 amino acids. The trim removed 0 bases at V and 2 bases at J, leaving 4 bases unmatched. Germline V gene sequence: CDR1 SGHDT, CDR2 YYEEEE. DNA of the CDR3: TGTGCCAGCAGCTTGGTCGGGAGGGCCACCTACGAGCAGTACTTC. It codes for CASSLVGRATYEQYF.

The chain is built from TRBV7-3 and TRBJ1-1, with D perhaps TRBD1 (5 bases). The germline V gene has CDR1 SGHTA and CDR2 FQGTGA. There are 14 residues in the CDR3. V was pared by 1 base and J by 7 bases, with 13 bases between. Here the CDR3 reads CASSLNAGLGEAFF. DNA of the CDR3: TGTGCCAGCAGCTTAAATGCAGGGCTTGGTGAAGCTTTCTTT.

The chain couples TRBV2 to TRBJ2-3; TRBD2 matches 11 bases. The CDR3 is 16 amino acids. V lost 4 bases to trimming and J lost 4 bases; unmatched junction nucleotides: 7. From germline, CDR1 is SNHLY and CDR2 FYNNEI. CDR3 residues: CASSVTSGGGADTQYF. CDR3 nucleotide sequence: TGTGCCAGCAGTGTTACTAGCGGGGGCGGGGCAGATACGCAGTATTTT.

The chain combines TRBV27 with TRBJ2-1; perhaps TRBD2 as D (5 bases). CDR3 size: 16 residues. Between the trimmed V and J ends, which lost 4 bases and 0 bases, there was a span of 13 bases. CDR1 and CDR2 (germline): MNHEY, SMNVEV (reference sequence). The CDR3 sequence is CASSSALALSYNEQFF. Written as DNA, the CDR3 is TGTGCCAGCAGTTCCGCGCTAGCCCTCTCCTACAATGAGCAGTTCTTC.

The gene calls are TRBV20-1 and TRBJ1-1, with D perhaps TRBD1 (6 bases). V dropped 3 bases and J dropped 3 bases, with 20 bases sitting between them. The CDR3 is made up of 16 amino acids. The germline V gene has CDR1 DFQATT and CDR2 SNEGSKA (reference sequence). CDR3 in amino acids: CSASDLGGGVDTEAFF. CDR3 nucleotides: TGCAGTGCTAGTGACCTCGGGGGCGGGGTGGACACTGAAGCTTTCTTT.

The V gene is TRBV15, the J gene TRBJ2-3; D gene uncertain. This CDR3 contains 15 residues. V lost 1 base and J 6 bases, leaving 14 bases between the germline ends. Germline CDR1 reads LNHNV; CDR2 reads YYDKDF (reference sequence). Here the CDR3 DNA reads TGTGCCACCAGCAGAGGCCCCTCGCTAGAGGATACGCAGTATTTT. It specifies CATSRGPSLEDTQYF.

The CDR3 DNA follows: TGTGCCAGCGGCGAACTGGACAGACTTAACACCGGGGAGCTGTTTTTT. Protein: CASGELDRLNTGELFF. This sequence joins TRBV5-6 and TRBJ2-2; a possible D gene is TRBD1 (6 bases). The CDR3 sequence is 16 residues long. Germline CDR1 SGHDT, CDR2 YYEEEE. The V gene lost 7 bases and the J gene lost 2 bases, with 18 bases spanning the gap.

V gene TRBV7-2 combines with J gene TRBJ1-5; D is possibly TRBD1 (6 bases). The CDR3 extends over 16 amino acids. Germline CDR1 reads SGHTA; CDR2 reads FQGNSA. V lost 5 bases and J lost 0, with 14 bases in between. CDR3 amino acids: CASSLVGGASNQPQHF. The CDR3 DNA is TGTGCCAGCAGCCTAGTTGGGGGGGCTAGCAATCAGCCCCAGCATTTT.

The chain is built from TRBV5-4 and TRBJ1-4; the match to TRBD1 covers 10 bases. J lost 5 bases, V lost 5 bases, and 9 bases had no gene match. Germline CDR1 reads SGHNT; CDR2 reads YYREEE (reference sequence). The CDR3 has 16 residues. This CDR3 is CASSLTGTGANEKLFF. The CDR3 coding sequence is TGTGCCAGCAGTCTCACCGGGACAGGGGCAAATGAAAAACTGTTTTTT.